Listed below are T cell receptor beta chains from one sample, sequenced in a study of a mutant IDH1 vaccine in newly diagnosed glioma. Clones were sequenced by immunoSEQ multiplex PCR, and TCRdb holds only the in-frame ones, with some missing. The table has some 21,000 clones, around 82% seen once; the top ten hold approximately 5%. The sequences come from PBMCs, collected from a glioma patient treated with radiotherapy, temozolomide or both. These receptor sequences come from a man aged 40-49 years with glioma. The CDR3 runs from the conserved cysteine through the conserved F or W. Fields, in order: clone size, V gene, J gene, D gene, CDR3 protein, CDR3 DNA. A D gene is named only where the DNA matches it firmly. Clone size is not always given. Where it is, it says once, few, many or a class for expanded clones.

>-|TRBV5-1|TRBJ2-6|TRBD1
CASSLGTGNSGANVLTF
TGCGCCAGCAGCCTCGGGACAGGGAACTCTGGGGCCAACGTCCTGACTTTC
>-|TRBV9|TRBJ1-4|TRBD1
CASSVRDRGEKLFF
TGTGCCAGCAGCGTCCGGGACAGGGGTGAAAAACTGTTTTTT
>-|TRBV2|TRBJ1-2|-
CASRMSSQGSGYTF
TGTGCCAGCAGGATGTCATCTCAAGGTAGTGGCTACACCTTC
>once|TRBV7-2|TRBJ2-5|-
CASSHRGPQETQYF
TGTGCCAGCAGCCACCGTGGGCCTCAAGAGACCCAGTACTTC
>-|TRBV4-1|TRBJ2-7|-
CASSQDLSQGYEQYF
TGCGCCAGCAGCCAAGATCTATCACAGGGCTACGAGCAGTACTTC
>-|TRBV7-2|TRBJ2-7|TRBD2
CASSSSGTFSYEQYF
TGTGCCAGCAGCTCTAGCGGGACGTTTTCCTACGAGCAGTACTTC
>-|TRBV7-3|TRBJ2-3|TRBD1
CASSLRGQGGTDTQYF
TGTGCCAGCAGCTTAAGGGGACAGGGTGGCACAGATACGCAGTATTTT
>-|TRBV18|TRBJ1-1|-
CASSPVLGSGTEAFF
TGTGCCAGCTCACCAGTTTTGGGGTCGGGAACTGAAGCTTTCTTT
>few|TRBV10-3|TRBJ1-6|-
CAISESPQGGSPLHF
TGTGCCATCAGTGAGTCGCCACAGGGAGGTTCACCCCTCCACTTT
>-|TRBV5-1|TRBJ2-5|TRBD1
CASSLGTVRAQYF
TGCGCCAGCAGCCTCGGGACAGTCCGGGCCCAGTACTTC
>-|TRBV27|TRBJ1-1|TRBD1
CASSSRTGETEAFF
TGTGCCAGCAGTTCTCGGACAGGGGAAACTGAAGCTTTCTTT
>few|TRBV7-2|TRBJ1-5|TRBD1
CASSLGLGTGGIQPQHF
TGTGCCAGCAGCTTAGGGCTGGGGACAGGGGGAATTCAGCCCCAGCATTTT
>-|TRBV1|TRBJ2-1|-
CTSSQKLAGGHEQFF
TGCACCAGCAGCCAAAAACTAGCGGGGGGCCATGAGCAGTTCTTC
>-|TRBV6-1|TRBJ1-6|-
CASTTTRQSHSPLHF
TGTGCCAGCACCACAACGAGGCAGAGCCATTCACCCCTCCACTTT
>-|TRBV4-1|TRBJ2-7|-
CASSQDTFSYEQYF
TGCGCCAGCAGCCAAGACACGTTTTCCTACGAGCAGTACTTC
>few|TRBV29-1|TRBJ1-5|-
CRSGNSNQPQHF
TGCAGATCTGGGAATAGCAATCAGCCCCAGCATTTT
>-|TRBV5-4|TRBJ2-3|-
CASSSDSRALHTDTQYF
TGTGCCAGCAGCTCGGATTCCCGGGCCCTGCACACAGATACGCAGTATTTT
>-|TRBV5-5|TRBJ2-7|-
CASSLGEQLEQYF
TGTGCCAGCAGCTTGGGGGAACAGCTCGAGCAGTACTTC
>few|TRBV5-6|TRBJ2-1|-
CASSLVEGLYNEQFF
TGTGCCAGCAGCTTGGTAGAGGGGCTCTACAATGAGCAGTTCTTC
>-|TRBV18|TRBJ1-3|-
CASSPYDSSGNTIYF
TGTGCCAGCTCACCCTACGACAGCTCTGGAAACACCATATATTTT
>-|TRBV4-1|TRBJ2-2|-
CASSQVGVTGELFF
TGCGCCAGCAGCCAAGTTGGGGTTACCGGGGAGCTGTTTTTT
>-|TRBV4-1|TRBJ1-4|-
CASSQDGVRAFEKLFF
TGCGCCAGCAGCCAAGATGGGGTCCGGGCGTTCGAAAAACTGTTTTTT
>-|TRBV9|TRBJ1-1|TRBD1
CASSVGDRERTEAFF
TGTGCCAGCAGCGTAGGTGACAGGGAAAGGACTGAAGCTTTCTTT
>-|TRBV5-1|TRBJ2-7|TRBD2
CASSRGGGGSYEQYF
TGCGCCAGCAGCCGGGGGGGCGGGGGCTCCTACGAGCAGTACTTC
>-|TRBV29-1|TRBJ2-4|TRBD1
CSVEWTGSQYF
TGCAGCGTTGAATGGACAGGGTCTCAGTACTTC
>-|TRBV9|TRBJ1-2|TRBD1
CASSVVSTGRNGYTF
TGTGCCAGCAGCGTAGTATCGACAGGGAGGAACGGCTACACCTTC
>-|TRBV4-2|TRBJ2-1|TRBD2
CASSQAILAGLNEQFF
TGTGCCAGCAGCCAAGCAATTCTAGCGGGACTGAATGAGCAGTTCTTC
>-|TRBV4-1|TRBJ1-5|-
CASSQDYREGAASNQPQHF
TGCGCCAGCAGCCAAGATTACAGGGAAGGGGCCGCGAGCAATCAGCCCCAGCATTTT
>-|TRBV6-5|TRBJ1-2|-
CASRANYGYTF
TGTGCCAGCAGGGCTAACTATGGCTACACCTTC
>-|TRBV6-5|TRBJ2-1|-
CASSYSGVLGKFF
TGTGCCAGCAGTTACTCTGGGGTCCTCGGGAAGTTCTTC
>-|TRBV5-4|TRBJ2-3|TRBD2
CASSLAGDADTQYF
TGTGCCAGCAGCCTAGCGGGGGATGCAGATACGCAGTATTTT
>once|TRBV7-8|TRBJ2-5|TRBD2
CASSLMQTSGGQETQYF
TGTGCCAGCAGCTTGATGCAGACTAGCGGGGGGCAAGAGACCCAGTACTTC
>-|TRBV20-1|TRBJ2-1|-
CSASTHEQFF
TGCAGTGCTAGCACCCATGAGCAGTTCTTC
>-|TRBV2|TRBJ1-1|-
CASSELPYTRAFF
TGTGCCAGCAGCGAATTGCCGTATACAAGAGCTTTCTTT
>-|TRBV5-4|TRBJ1-2|TRBD1
CASSLARGHYSGYGYTF
TGTGCCAGCAGCTTGGCCAGGGGGCACTACAGCGGCTATGGCTACACCTTC
>-|TRBV4-1|TRBJ2-1|TRBD2
CASSQRSLAGGPGEQFF
TGCGCCAGCAGCCAAAGGTCGCTAGCGGGGGGGCCAGGGGAGCAGTTCTTC
>-|TRBV19|TRBJ1-1|-
CASSNFLGSNTEAFF
TGTGCCAGTAGTAACTTTTTGGGATCGAACACTGAAGCTTTCTTT
>once|TRBV6-5|TRBJ1-3|-
CASRRSGFAGNTIYF
TGTGCCAGCAGACGGAGTGGGTTCGCCGGAAACACCATATATTTT
>-|TRBV28|TRBJ1-1|TRBD1
CASSRQGALMVEAFF
TGTGCCAGCAGTCGGCAGGGGGCCCTCATGGTTGAAGCTTTCTTT
>once|TRBV28|TRBJ1-2|TRBD1
CASSYPGTGGYTF
TGTGCCAGCAGCTATCCCGGGACAGGGGGCTACACCTTC
>-|TRBV30|TRBJ1-2|-
CARRKVNYGYTF
TGTGCCCGGAGGAAGGTAAACTATGGCTACACCTTC
>-|TRBV6-5|TRBJ2-7|TRBD1
CASSARTGDEQYF
TGTGCCAGCAGTGCGAGGACAGGCGACGAGCAGTACTTC
>once|TRBV29-1|TRBJ1-5|-
CSVESGSQPQHF
TGCAGCGTTGAATCAGGATCCCAGCCCCAGCATTTT
>-|TRBV29-1|TRBJ2-3|TRBD2
CSVDGGTTLADTQYF
TGCAGCGTTGACGGCGGGACTACCCTCGCAGATACGCAGTATTTT
>-|TRBV5-1|TRBJ2-3|TRBD1
CASRGQYTDTQYF
TGCGCCAGCAGGGGACAGTACACAGATACGCAGTATTTT
>-|TRBV29-1|TRBJ2-2|-
CSVEGPRTNTGELFF
TGCAGCGTTGAAGGCCCCCGTACGAACACCGGGGAGCTGTTTTTT
>-|TRBV10-3|TRBJ1-2|TRBD1
CAISEGQGVKGYTF
TGTGCCATCAGTGAGGGACAGGGGGTAAAAGGCTACACCTTC
>-|TRBV4-3|TRBJ1-5|-
CASSQEARGNQPQHF
TGCGCCAGCAGCCAAGAAGCCAGGGGAAATCAGCCCCAGCATTTT
>-|TRBV5-1|TRBJ1-1|-
CASSLDTGTEAFF
TGCGCCAGCAGCTTGGATACGGGCACTGAAGCTTTCTTT
>-|TRBV6-5|TRBJ1-1|-
CASSPNRLNTEAFF
TGTGCCAGCAGCCCGAACAGGTTAAACACTGAAGCTTTCTTT
>-|TRBV7-8|TRBJ2-7|TRBD1
CASSPVGTGGVRYEQYF
TGTGCCAGCAGCCCCGTCGGGACAGGGGGCGTTCGCTACGAGCAGTACTTC
>-|TRBV6-5|TRBJ2-1|-
CASSTDWADNNEQFF
TGTGCCAGCAGTACCGACTGGGCGGATAACAATGAGCAGTTCTTC
>-|TRBV19|TRBJ1-5|TRBD1
CASSLGTAYSNQPQHF
TGTGCCAGTAGTTTGGGGACAGCTTATAGCAATCAGCCCCAGCATTTT
>-|TRBV5-1|TRBJ1-3|-
CASSRGHPTAGNTIYF
TGCGCCAGCAGCAGGGGACACCCCACGGCTGGAAACACCATATATTTT
>few|TRBV2|TRBJ2-7|TRBD1
CASSPNRGILYEQYF
TGTGCCAGCAGTCCGAACAGGGGAATTCTCTACGAGCAGTACTTC
>-|TRBV5-1|TRBJ2-3|TRBD2
CASSLGGSGVTDTQYF
TGCGCCAGCAGCTTGGGGGGTAGCGGGGTCACAGATACGCAGTATTTT
>-|TRBV6-1|TRBJ2-3|-
CASEGGIHTDTQYF
TGTGCCAGCGAGGGGGGAATACACACAGATACGCAGTATTTT
>-|TRBV5-6|TRBJ1-3|-
CASSLAGARGNTIYF
TGTGCCAGCAGCTTGGCGGGGGCTCGGGGTAACACCATATATTTT
>-|TRBV25-1|TRBJ2-4|-
CASSAEQGLLAKNIQYF
TGTGCCAGCAGTGCCGAACAGGGACTACTAGCCAAAAACATTCAGTACTTC
>-|TRBV5-6|TRBJ2-3|-
CASTRDAGADTQYF
TGTGCCAGCACCCGGGACGCTGGGGCAGATACGCAGTATTTT